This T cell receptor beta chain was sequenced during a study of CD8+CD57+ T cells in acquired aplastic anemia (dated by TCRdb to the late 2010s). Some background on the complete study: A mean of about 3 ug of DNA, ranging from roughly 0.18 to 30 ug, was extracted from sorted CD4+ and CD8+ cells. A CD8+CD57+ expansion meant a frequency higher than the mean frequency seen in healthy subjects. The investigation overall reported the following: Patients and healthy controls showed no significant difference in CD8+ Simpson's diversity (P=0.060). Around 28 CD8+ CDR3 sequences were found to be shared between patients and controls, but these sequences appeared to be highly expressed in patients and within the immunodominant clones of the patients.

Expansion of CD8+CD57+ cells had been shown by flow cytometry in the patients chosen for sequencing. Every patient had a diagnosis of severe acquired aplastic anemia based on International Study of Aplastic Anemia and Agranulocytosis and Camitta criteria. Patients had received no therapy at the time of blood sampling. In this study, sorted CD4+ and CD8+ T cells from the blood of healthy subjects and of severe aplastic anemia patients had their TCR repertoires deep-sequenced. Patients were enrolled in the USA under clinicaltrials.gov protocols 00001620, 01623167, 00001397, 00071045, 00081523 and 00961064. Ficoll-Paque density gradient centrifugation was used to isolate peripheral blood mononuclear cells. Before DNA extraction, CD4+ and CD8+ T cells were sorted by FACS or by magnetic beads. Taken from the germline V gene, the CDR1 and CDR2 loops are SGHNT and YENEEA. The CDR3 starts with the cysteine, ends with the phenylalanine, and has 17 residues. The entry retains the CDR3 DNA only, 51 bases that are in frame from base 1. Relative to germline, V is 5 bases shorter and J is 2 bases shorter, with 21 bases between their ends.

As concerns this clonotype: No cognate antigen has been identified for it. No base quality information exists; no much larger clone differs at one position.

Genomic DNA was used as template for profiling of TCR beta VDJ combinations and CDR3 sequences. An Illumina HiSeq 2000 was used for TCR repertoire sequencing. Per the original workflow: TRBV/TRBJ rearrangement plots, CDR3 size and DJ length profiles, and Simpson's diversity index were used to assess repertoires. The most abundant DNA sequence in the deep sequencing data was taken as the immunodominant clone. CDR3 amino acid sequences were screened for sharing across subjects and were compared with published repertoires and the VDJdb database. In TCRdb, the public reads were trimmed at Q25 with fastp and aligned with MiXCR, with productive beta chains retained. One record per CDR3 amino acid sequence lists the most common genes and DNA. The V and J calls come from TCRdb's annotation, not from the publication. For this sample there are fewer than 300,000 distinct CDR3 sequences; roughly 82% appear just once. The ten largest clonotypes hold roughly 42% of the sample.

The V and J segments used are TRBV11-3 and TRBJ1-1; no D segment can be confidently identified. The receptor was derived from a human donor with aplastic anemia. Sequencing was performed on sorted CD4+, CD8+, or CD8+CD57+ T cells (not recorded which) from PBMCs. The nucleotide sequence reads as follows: TGTGCCAGCAGCGGGGAGGAAACAGAGGGAGGAAACACTGAAGCTTTCTTT. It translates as CASSGEETEGGNTEAFF.